This T cell receptor (beta chain) emerged from a study of blood T cell repertoires in COVID-19. Study context: Nucleic acid was either cDNA or gDNA, and it came from T cells, B-cell-depleted T cells, or PBMCs.

The V and J ends lost 7 bases and 2 bases, in that order; junction bases with no gene match: 4. Germline loops: CDR1 SGHKS, CDR2 YYEKEE (reference sequence). The CDR3 loop spans 14 amino acids. Original data processing: Reference gene primers were amplified, and this amplification served to estimate nucleated cell counts. Clones were sequenced by immunoSEQ multiplex PCR, and TCRdb holds only the in-frame ones, with some missing. Clone size and the V and J calls come from that table; the DNA yielded D and trimming. This table has more than 65,000 clones, 80% to 90% appearing once. This chain connects TRBV5-5 to TRBJ2-7, with 12 bases identical to TRBD2. The sample consisted of peripheral blood. This TCR was recovered from a man over 45 with active COVID-19. The CDR3: CASDRLAGAYEQYF. The DNA of the CDR3 is TGTGCCAGCGACCGACTAGCGGGGGCCTACGAGCAGTACTTC.